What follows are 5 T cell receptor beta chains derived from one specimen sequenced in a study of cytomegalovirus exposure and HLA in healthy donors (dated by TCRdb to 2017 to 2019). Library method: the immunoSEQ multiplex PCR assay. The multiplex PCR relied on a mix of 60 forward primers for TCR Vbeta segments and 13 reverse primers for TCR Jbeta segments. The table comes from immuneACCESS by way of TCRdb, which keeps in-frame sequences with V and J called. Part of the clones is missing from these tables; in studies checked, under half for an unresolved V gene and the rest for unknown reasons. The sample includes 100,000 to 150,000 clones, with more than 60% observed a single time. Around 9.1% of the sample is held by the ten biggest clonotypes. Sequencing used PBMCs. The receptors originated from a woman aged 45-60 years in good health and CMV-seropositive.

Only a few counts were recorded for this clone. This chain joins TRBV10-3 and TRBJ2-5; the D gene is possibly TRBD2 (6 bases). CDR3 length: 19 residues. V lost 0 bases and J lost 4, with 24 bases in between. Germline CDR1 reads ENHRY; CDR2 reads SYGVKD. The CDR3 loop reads CAISESNGSGHGRLETQYF. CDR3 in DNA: TGTGCCATCAGTGAGTCGAACGGGAGCGGCCATGGGAGATTAGAGACCCAGTACTTC.

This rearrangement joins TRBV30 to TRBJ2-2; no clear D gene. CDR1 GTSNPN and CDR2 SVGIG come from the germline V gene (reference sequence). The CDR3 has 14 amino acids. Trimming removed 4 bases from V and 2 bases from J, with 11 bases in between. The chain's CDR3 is CAWNIQENTGELFF. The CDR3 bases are TGTGCCTGGAATATCCAGGAAAACACCGGGGAGCTGTTTTTT.

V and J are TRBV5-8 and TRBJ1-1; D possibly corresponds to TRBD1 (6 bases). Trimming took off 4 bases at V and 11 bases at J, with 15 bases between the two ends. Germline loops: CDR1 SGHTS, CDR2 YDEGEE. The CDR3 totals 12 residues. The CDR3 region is CASSVKQGAAFF. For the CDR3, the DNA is TGTGCCAGCAGCGTGAAACAGGGAGCGGCTTTCTTT.

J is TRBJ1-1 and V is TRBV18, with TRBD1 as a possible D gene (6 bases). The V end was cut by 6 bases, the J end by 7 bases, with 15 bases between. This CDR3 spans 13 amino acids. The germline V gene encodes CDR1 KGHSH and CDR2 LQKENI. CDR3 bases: TGTGCCAGCTCTCGGTCAGGGGCTGGTGAAGCTTTCTTT. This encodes CASSRSGAGEAFF.

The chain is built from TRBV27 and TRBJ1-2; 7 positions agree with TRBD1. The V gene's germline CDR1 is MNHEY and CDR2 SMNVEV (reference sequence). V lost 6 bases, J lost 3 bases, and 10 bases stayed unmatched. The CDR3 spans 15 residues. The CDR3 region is CASSKAGTAYYGYTF. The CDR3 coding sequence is TGTGCCAGCAGCAAAGCCGGGACAGCCTACTATGGCTACACCTTC.